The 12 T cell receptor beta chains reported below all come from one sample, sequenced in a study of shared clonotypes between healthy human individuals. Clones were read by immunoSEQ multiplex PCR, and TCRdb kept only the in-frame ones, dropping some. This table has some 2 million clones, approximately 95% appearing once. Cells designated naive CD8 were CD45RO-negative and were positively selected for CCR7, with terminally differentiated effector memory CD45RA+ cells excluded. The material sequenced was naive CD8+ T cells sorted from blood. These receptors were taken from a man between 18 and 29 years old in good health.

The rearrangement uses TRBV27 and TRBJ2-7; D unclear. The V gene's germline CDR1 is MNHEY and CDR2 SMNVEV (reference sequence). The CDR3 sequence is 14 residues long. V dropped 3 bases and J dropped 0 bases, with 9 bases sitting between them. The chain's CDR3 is CASSFTSSSYEQYF. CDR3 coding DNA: TGTGCCAGCAGTTTCACCTCGAGCTCCTACGAGCAGTACTTC.

The CDR3 DNA is TGTGCCAGCAGCCCCCCGTTAGCAACTAATGAAAAACTGTTTTTT. Encoded protein: CASSPPLATNEKLFF. The chain combines TRBV7-8 with TRBJ1-4; D is unresolved. This CDR3 is 15 amino acids long. V lost 5 bases to trimming and J lost 0 bases, with 10 bases between them. Germline V gene data show CDR1 as SGHVS and CDR2 as FQNEAQ.

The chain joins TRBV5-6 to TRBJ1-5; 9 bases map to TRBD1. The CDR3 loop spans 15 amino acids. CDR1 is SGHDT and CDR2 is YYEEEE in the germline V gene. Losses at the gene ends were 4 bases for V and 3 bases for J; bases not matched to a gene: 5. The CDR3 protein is CASSSWTGVNQPQHF. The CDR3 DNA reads TGTGCCAGCAGCAGCTGGACAGGGGTCAATCAGCCCCAGCATTTT. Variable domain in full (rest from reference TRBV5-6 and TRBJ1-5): DAGVTQSPTHLIKTRGQQVTLRCSPKSGHDTVSWYQQALGQGPQFIFQYYEEEERQRGNFPDRFSGHQFPNYSSELNVNALLLGDSALYLCASSSWTGVNQPQHFGDGTRLSIL.

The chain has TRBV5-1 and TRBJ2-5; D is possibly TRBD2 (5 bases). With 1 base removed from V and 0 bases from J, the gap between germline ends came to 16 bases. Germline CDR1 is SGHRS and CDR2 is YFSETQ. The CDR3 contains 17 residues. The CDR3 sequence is CASSLTKAETYQETQYF. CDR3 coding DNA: TGCGCCAGCAGCTTGACTAAAGCGGAGACGTACCAAGAGACCCAGTACTTC.

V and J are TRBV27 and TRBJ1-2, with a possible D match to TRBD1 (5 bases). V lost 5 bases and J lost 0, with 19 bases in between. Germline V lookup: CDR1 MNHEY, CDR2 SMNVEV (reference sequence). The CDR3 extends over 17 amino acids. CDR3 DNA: TGTGCCAGCAGTCAGCGGACACCCCAAACCTCTAACTATGGCTACACCTTC. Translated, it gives CASSQRTPQTSNYGYTF.

CDR3 region: CASSKGQGTWWENSFPPQYF. The CDR3 DNA reads TGTGCCAGCAGCAAAGGGCAGGGTACGTGGTGGGAGAATTCATTCCCACCTCAGTACTTC. The chain has TRBV21-1 and TRBJ2-4. TRBV21-1 is flagged as a pseudogene. The length of the CDR3 is 20 residues.

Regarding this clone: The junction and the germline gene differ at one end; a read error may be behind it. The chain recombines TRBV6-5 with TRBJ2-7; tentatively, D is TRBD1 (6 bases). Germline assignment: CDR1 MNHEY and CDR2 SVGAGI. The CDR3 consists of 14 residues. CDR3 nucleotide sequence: TGTGCCAGCAGTGACTCCGACAGGCGCTACGAGCAGTACTTC. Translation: CASSDSDRRYEQYF.

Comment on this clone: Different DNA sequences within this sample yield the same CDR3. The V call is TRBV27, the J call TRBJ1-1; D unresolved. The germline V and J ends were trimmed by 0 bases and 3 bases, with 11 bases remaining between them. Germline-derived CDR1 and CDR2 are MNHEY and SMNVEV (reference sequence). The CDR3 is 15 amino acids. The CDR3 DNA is TGTGCCAGCAGTTTATCACCCCTCGGGGACACTGAAGCTTTCTTT. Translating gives CASSLSPLGDTEAFF.

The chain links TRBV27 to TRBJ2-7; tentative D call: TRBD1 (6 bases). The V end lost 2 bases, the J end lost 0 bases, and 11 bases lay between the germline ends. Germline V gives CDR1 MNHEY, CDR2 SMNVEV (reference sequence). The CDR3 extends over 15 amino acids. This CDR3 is CASSLGGQPSYEQYF. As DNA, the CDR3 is TGTGCCAGCAGTTTAGGGGGACAACCCTCCTACGAGCAGTACTTC.

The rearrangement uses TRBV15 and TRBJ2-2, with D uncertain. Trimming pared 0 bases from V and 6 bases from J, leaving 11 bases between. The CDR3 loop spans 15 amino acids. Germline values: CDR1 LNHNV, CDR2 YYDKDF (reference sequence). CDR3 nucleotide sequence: TGTGCCACCAGCAGAGATGTACTCACTCCCGGGGAGCTGTTTTTT. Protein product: CATSRDVLTPGELFF.

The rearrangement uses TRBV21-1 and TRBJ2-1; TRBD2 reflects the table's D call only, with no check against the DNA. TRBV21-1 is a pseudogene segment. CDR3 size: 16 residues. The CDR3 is CASSTGLAGRNNEQFF. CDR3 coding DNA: TGTGCCAGCAGCACCGGACTAGCGGGACGGAACAATGAGCAGTTCTTC.

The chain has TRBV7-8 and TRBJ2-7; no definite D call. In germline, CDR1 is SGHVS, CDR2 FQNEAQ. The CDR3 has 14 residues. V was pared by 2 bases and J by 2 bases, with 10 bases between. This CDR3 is CASSLPLPPYEQYF. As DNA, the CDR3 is TGTGCCAGCAGCTTACCTTTACCCCCCTACGAGCAGTACTTC.